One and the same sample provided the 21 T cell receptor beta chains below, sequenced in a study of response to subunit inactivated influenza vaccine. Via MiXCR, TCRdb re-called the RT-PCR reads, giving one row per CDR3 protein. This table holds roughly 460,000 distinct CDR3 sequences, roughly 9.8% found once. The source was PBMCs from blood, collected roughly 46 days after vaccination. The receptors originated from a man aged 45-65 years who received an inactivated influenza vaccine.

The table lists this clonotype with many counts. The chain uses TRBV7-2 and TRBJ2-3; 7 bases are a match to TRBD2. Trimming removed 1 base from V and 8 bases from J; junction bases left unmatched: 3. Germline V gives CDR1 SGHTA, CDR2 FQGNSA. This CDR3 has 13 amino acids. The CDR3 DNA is TGTGCCAGCAGCTTAGACGGGGAGGGTACGCAGTATTTT. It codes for CASSLDGEGTQYF.

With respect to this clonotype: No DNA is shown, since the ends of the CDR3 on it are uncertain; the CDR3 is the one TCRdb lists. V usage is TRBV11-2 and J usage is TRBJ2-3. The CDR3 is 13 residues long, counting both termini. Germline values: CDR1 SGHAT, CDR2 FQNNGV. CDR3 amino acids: CASSFFVPDTQYF.

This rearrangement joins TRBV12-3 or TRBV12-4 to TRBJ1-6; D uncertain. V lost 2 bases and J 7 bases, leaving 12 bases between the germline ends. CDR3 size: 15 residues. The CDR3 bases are TGTGCCAGCAGTTTATTCAGGCCTCCAAATTCACCCCTCCACTTT. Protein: CASSLFRPPNSPLHF.

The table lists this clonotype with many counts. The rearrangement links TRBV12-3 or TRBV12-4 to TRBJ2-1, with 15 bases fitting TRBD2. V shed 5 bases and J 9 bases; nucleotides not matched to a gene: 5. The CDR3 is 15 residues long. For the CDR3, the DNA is TGTGCCAGCAGTACGGGACTAGCGGGGGGTTTTGAGCAGTTCTTC. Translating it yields CASSTGLAGGFEQFF.

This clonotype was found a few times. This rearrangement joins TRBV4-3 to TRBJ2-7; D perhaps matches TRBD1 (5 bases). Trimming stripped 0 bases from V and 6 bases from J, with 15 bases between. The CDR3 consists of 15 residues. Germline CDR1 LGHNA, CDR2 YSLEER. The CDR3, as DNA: TGCGCCAGCAGCCAAGACAATCAGGGCCCCCTCGAGCAGTACTTC. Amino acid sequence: CASSQDNQGPLEQYF.

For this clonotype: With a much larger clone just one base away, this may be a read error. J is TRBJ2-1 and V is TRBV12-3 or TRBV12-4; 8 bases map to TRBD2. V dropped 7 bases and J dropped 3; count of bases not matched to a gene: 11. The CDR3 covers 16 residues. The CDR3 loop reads CASTPVGSGIYNEQFF. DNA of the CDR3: TGTGCCAGCACCCCGGTTGGTAGCGGGATCTACAATGAGCAGTTCTTC.

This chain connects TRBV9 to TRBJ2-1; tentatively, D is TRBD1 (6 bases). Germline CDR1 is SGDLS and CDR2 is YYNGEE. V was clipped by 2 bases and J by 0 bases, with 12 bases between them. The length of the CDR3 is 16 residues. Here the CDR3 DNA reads TGTGCCAGCAGCGTGGCAGGGACAAGCTCCTACAATGAGCAGTTCTTC. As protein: CASSVAGTSSYNEQFF.

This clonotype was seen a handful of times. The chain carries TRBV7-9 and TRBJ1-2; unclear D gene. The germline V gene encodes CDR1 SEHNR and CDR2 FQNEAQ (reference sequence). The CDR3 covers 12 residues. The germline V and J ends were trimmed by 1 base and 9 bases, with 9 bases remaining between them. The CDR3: CASSLVGESYTF. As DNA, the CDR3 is TGTGCCAGCAGCTTAGTTGGGGAGAGCTACACCTTC.

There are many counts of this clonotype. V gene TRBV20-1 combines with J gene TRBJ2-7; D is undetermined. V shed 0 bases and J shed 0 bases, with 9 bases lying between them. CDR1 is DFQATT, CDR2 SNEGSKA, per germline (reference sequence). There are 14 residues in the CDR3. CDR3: CSARDSIDSYEQYF. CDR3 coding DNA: TGCAGTGCTAGAGACAGTATTGACTCCTACGAGCAGTACTTC.

The CDR3 loop reads CASSPTGYTIRDEQFF. CDR3 DNA: TGTGCCAGCAGCCCGACAGGGTATACTATTCGGGATGAGCAGTTCTTC. The rearrangement joins TRBV12-3 or TRBV12-4 to TRBJ2-1, with 7 bases that match TRBD1. The trim removed 6 bases at V and 8 bases at J, leaving 16 bases unmatched. CDR3 length equals 16 residues.

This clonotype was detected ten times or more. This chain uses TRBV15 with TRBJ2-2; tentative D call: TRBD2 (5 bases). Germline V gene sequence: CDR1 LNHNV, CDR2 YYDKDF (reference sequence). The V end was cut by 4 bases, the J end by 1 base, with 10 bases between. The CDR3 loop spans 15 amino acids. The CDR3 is CATSKYRENTGELFF. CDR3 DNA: TGTGCCACCAGCAAATACCGGGAGAACACCGGGGAGCTGTTTTTT.

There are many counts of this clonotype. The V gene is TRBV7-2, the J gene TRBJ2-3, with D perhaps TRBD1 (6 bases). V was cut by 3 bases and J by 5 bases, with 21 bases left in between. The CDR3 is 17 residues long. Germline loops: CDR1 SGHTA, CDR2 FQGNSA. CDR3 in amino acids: CASSLRRGFESGDTQYF. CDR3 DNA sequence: TGTGCCAGCAGCTTGCGCAGGGGTTTCGAGTCGGGAGATACGCAGTATTTT.

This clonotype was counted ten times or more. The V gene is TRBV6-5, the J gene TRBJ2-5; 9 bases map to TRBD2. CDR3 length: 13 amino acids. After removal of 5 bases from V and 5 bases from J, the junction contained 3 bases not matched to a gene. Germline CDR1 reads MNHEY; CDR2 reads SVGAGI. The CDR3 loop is CASSPSGVETQYF. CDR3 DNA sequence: TGTGCCAGCAGTCCTAGCGGGGTCGAGACCCAGTACTTC.

CDR3 in DNA: TGCGCCAGCAGGCTGGTAGGTAACACTGAAGCTTTCTTT. It specifies CASRLVGNTEAFF. The chain joins TRBV5-1 to TRBJ1-1; D is unclear. Trimming shortened V by 5 bases and J by 2 bases, and 10 bases separated the two germline ends. The CDR3 consists of 13 residues. In germline, CDR1 is SGHRS, CDR2 YFSETQ.

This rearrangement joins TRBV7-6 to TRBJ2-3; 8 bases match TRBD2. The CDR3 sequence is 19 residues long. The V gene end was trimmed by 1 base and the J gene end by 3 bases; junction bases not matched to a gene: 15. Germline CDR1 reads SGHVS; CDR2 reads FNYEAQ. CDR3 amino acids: CASSLGLTGGPLVTDTQYF. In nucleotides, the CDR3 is TGTGCCAGCAGCTTAGGTTTGACGGGAGGGCCTTTGGTTACAGATACGCAGTATTTT.

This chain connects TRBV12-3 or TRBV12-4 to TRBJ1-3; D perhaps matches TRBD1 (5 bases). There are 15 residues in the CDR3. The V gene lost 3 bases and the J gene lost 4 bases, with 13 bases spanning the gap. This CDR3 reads CASSFGAMRGNTIYF. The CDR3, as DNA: TGTGCCAGCAGTTTTGGGGCTATGCGGGGAAACACCATATATTTT.

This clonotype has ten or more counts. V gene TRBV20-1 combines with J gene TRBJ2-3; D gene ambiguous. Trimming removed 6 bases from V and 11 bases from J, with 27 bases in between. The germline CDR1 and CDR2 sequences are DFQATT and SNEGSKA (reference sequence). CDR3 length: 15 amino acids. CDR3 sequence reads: CSATILARARFGQYF. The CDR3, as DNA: TGCAGTGCCACCATATTGGCCCGGGCTAGGTTTGGGCAGTATTTT.

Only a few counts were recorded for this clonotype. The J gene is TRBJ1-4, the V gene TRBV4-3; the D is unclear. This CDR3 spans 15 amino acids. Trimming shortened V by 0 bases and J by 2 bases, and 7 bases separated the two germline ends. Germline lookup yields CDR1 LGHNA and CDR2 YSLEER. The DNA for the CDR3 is TGCGCCAGCAGCCAAGACTACTTTACTAATGAAAAACTGTTTTTT. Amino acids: CASSQDYFTNEKLFF.

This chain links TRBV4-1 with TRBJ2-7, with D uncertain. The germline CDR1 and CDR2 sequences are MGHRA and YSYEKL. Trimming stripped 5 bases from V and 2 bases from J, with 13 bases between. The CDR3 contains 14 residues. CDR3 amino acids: CASSSYERAYEQYF. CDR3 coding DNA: TGCGCCAGCAGCTCATACGAACGCGCCTACGAGCAGTACTTC.

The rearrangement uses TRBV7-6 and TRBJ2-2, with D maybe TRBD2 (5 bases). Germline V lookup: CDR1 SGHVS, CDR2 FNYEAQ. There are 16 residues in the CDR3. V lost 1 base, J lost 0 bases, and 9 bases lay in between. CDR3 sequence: CASSLVPGANTGELFF. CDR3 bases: TGTGCCAGCAGCTTAGTGCCCGGGGCGAACACCGGGGAGCTGTTTTTT.

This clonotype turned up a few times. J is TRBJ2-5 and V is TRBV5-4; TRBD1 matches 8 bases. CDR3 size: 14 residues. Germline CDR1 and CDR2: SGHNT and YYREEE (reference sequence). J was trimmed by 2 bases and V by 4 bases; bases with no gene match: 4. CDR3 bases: TGTGCCAGCAGCGTACGGACAGGGCAAGAGACCCAGTACTTC. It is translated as CASSVRTGQETQYF.